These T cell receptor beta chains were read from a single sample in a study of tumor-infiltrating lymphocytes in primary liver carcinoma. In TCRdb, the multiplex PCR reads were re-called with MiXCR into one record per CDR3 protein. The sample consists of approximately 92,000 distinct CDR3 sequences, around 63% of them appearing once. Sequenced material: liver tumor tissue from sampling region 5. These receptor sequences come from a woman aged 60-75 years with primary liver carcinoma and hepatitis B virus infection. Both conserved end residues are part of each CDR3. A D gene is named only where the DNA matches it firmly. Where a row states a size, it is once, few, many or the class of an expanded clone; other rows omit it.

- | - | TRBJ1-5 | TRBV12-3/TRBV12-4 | TGTGCCAGCGGTACTGGATCGGGGGCGCGGATCCATCAGCCCCAGCATTTT | CASGTGSGARIHQPQHF
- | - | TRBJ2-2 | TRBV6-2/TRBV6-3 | TGTGCCAGCAGATCTGGAGTGCCCGGGGAGCTGTTTTTC | CASRSGVPGELFF
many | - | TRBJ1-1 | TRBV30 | TGTGCCTGGACGGTGAACACTGAAGCTTTCTTT | CAWTVNTEAFF
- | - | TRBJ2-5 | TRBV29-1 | TGCGCCTACAGGGAGTCCCATGAGACGCGGTACTTC | CAYRESHETRYF
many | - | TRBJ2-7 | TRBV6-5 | TGTGTCAGCAGCCGACAGAAGTCGTTATCCTACGAGCAGTACTTC | CVSSRQKSLSYEQYF
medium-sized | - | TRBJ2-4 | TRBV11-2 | TGTGCCAGCAGCTTAGTAGGAGCCCCCAAAAACATTCAGTACTTC | CASSLVGAPKNIQYF
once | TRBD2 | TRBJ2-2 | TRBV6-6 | TGTGACAGCAGTTACTCGAAAAGTCGTAGCGGGCGAGCGAACACCGGGGAGCTGTCTTTT | CDSSYSKSRSGRANTGELSF
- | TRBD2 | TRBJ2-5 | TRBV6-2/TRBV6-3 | TGTGCCAGCAGCTCTTACGGTATTAGCGGGAGTTCTACTCGGAAGACCCAGTACTTC | CASSSYGISGSSTRKTQYF
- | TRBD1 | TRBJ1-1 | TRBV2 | TGTGCCAGCATATCGTTGACAGGGCCTAGGGCAGGGCAGGTGGGCACTGAAGCTTTCTTT | CASISLTGPRAGQVGTEAFF
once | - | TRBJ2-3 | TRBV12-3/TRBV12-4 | TGTGTCAGCAGCCTCGGATTCTTAGGCACTGATACGCAGTATTTT | CVSSLGFLGTDTQYF
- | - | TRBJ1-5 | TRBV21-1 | TGTGCCAGCGTTCCGATCGGGAGGGCTCGCGGTCAGCCCCAGCATTTT | CASVPIGRARGQPQHF
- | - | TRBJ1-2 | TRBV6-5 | TGTGCCAGCACGCACTGGGGGGATGGCTACACCTTC | CASTHWGDGYTF
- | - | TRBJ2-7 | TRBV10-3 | TGTGTCATCAGTGCAGACTACGAGCAGTACTTC | CVISADYEQYF
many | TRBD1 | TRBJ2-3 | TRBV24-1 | TGTGCCACCAGTGATTTCCACAGGGGGGATAGCACAGATACGCAGTATTTT | CATSDFHRGDSTDTQYF
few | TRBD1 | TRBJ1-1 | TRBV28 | TGTGCCAGCAGTGGGGGCGGACAGGGGAACACTGAAGCTTTCTTT | CASSGGGQGNTEAFF
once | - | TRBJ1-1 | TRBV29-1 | TGCAGCGTTGACTCGCAGTCCAACACTAAAGCTTTCTTT | CSVDSQSNTKAFF
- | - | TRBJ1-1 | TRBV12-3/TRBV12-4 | TGTGCCAGCAGCTTATCACAGGGTCGTACTGATGCTTTCTTT | CASSLSQGRTDAFF
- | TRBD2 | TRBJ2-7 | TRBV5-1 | TGCACCATCAGCGGACTAGCGGGAGGTACCTACGAGCAGTACTTC | CTISGLAGGTYEQYF
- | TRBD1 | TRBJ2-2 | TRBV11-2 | TGTACCAGCACCCGCGACCGGGACAGGGTGCGCGGGGAGCTGTTTTTT | CTSTRDRDRVRGELFF
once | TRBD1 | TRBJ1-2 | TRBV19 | TGTGCCAGTAGTCGATACAGGGGCATCTATGGCTACACCTTC | CASSRYRGIYGYTF
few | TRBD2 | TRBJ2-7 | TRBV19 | TGTGCCAGTAGTATTAGGGCGGGAGGGAACTACGAGCAGTACTTC | CASSIRAGGNYEQYF
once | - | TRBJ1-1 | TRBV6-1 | TGTGCCAGCAGCACCCGCAAACAGGGAAAAACTGAAGTTTTCTTT | CASSTRKQGKTEVFF
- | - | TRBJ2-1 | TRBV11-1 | TGTGCCTGCACGGGCCCCCATATAGCGAGAAATGAGCAGTTCTTC | CACTGPHIARNEQFF
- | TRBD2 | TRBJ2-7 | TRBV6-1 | TGTGCCAATAGTGAAAGAGCTCCTAGCGGGAGGGTTACCGAGCAGTGCTTC | CANSERAPSGRVTEQCF
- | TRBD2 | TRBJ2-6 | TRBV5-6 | TGTGCCAGCAGCTCTATACAGGGACTAGGAAAAACCTCTGGGGCCAACGTCCTGACTTTC | CASSSIQGLGKTSGANVLTF
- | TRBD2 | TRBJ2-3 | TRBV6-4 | TGTGCCAGCCGTGACGTAATGGGAGGGTCCACAGATACGCAGTATTTT | CASRDVMGGSTDTQYF
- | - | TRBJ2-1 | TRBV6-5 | TGTGCCAGCAGTTTCCGACTAGGGAGCCCCTACAATGAGCAGCTCTTC | CASSFRLGSPYNEQLF
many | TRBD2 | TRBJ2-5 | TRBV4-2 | TGTGCCAGCAGCCAAACGACTAGCGGACAAGAGACCCAGTACTTC | CASSQTTSGQETQYF
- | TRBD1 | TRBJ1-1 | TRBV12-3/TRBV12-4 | TGTGCCTGCAGTTTAGGGGACAGGGGCCAGACTGAAGCCTTCTTT | CACSLGDRGQTEAFF
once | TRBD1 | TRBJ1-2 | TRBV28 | TGTGCCAGCAGAGTAGGGACAGGTAGTTACTATGGCTACACCTTC | CASRVGTGSYYGYTF
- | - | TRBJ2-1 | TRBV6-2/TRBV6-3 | TGTGCCAGCAGTTATCGAGGGGGGTATAATGAGCTGTTCTTC | CASSYRGGYNELFF
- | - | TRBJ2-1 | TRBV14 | TGTGCCAGCAGCCTTCTCAGAGGGTTAACTGATAATGGGCAGTTCTTC | CASSLLRGLTDNGQFF
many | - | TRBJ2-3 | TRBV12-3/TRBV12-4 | TGTGCCAGCAGTTTAGGACTCCAAGATACGCAGTATTTT | CASSLGLQDTQYF
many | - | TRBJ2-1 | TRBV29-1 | TGCAACGTTGAAGCCCCAGGGAGCTCCTACAATGAGCAGTTCTTC | CNVEAPGSSYNEQFF
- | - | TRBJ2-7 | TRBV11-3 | TGTGCCAGCAGCCCCGGGACGGGGGGCAACTACGAGCGGCACTTC | CASSPGTGGNYERHF
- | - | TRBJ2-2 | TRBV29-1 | TGCAGCACTATGACAGGGAGGGTCGAGGAGCTGTTTTTT | CSTMTGRVEELFF
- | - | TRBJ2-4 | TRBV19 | TGTGCCAGTAGTTCCCCGGACACACGATTAGCCAAAAACATTCAGTACTTC | CASSSPDTRLAKNIQYF
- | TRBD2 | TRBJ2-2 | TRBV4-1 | TGCACTAGCAGCCAAGGGACTAGCGGGATCGGGGAGCTGTTTTTT | CTSSQGTSGIGELFF